Listed below are T cell receptor beta chains from one sample, sequenced in a study of T cells in Graves' hyperthyroidism and ophthalmopathy. TCRdb re-derived calls from the multiplex PCR reads in MiXCR, one entry per CDR3 protein. The sample records some 350,000 distinct CDR3 sequences, about 15% being singletons. The sample consisted of blood. The receptors were gathered from a woman aged 55-70 years with Graves' ophthalmopathy. The CDR3 runs from the conserved cysteine through the conserved F or W. D genes are given only for firm matches. Clone size is shown for a subset of rows, as once, few, many or a class of expanded clone.

>15|few|TRBV4-1|TRBD2|TRBJ2-3
CASSPTSGSSDTQYF
TGCGCCAGCAGTCCGACTAGCGGGAGTTCAGATACGCAGTATTTT
>17|many|TRBV11-2|-|TRBJ2-7
CASSSIGNRALGYEQYF
TGTGCCAGCAGCTCAATAGGGAACCGGGCCTTAGGGTACGAGCAGTACTTC
>13|-|TRBV7-9|-|TRBJ2-7
CASSAGSRSEQYF
TGTGCCAGCAGCGCCGGGTCCCGGAGCGAGCAGTACTTC
>13|-|TRBV5-1|TRBD2|TRBJ2-5
CANSSGLAGDQYF
TGCGCCAACAGCTCGGGACTAGCGGGAGACCAGTACTTC
>16|-|TRBV20-1|TRBD2|TRBJ2-7
CSADRLAGDGSYEQYF
TGCAGTGCAGATCGACTAGCGGGAGACGGCTCCTACGAGCAGTACTTC
>16|many|TRBV18|-|TRBJ2-7
CASSPLSPLVLYEQYF
TGTGCCAGCTCACCACTCAGTCCCCTTGTGTTATACGAGCAGTACTTC
>15|-|TRBV6-1|-|TRBJ1-5
CASSKRGGDNQPQHF
TGTGCCAGCAGTAAAAGGGGGGGGGACAATCAGCCCCAGCATTTT
>15|many|TRBV4-1|-|TRBJ2-2
CASSQEWTNTGELFF
TGCGCCAGCAGCCAAGAGTGGACTAACACCGGGGAGCTGTTTTTT
>15|few|TRBV2|TRBD1|TRBJ2-7
CASSGWGQGAYEQYF
TGTGCCAGCAGTGGATGGGGACAGGGGGCGTACGAGCAGTACTTC
>15|many|TRBV6-1|-|TRBJ2-5
CASRARVGARETQYF
TGTGCCAGCAGAGCCAGGGTAGGGGCTCGAGAGACCCAGTACTTC
>14|-|TRBV20-1|TRBD2|TRBJ2-7
CSAAGTRDSYEQYF
TGCAGTGCTGCCGGGACTAGAGACTCCTACGAGCAGTACTTC
>15|-|TRBV20-1|TRBD2|TRBJ2-1
CSAGGGRSSFNEQFF
TGCAGTGCTGGAGGCGGGAGGTCATCATTCAATGAGCAGTTCTTC
>16|few|TRBV19|-|TRBJ1-3
CASTGGTSVRGNTIYF
TGTGCCAGTACAGGTGGGACTTCCGTCAGGGGAAACACCATATATTTT
>12|many|TRBV20-1|TRBD1|TRBJ2-7
CSARQGGNEQYF
TGCAGTGCTCGACAGGGGGGAAACGAGCAGTACTTC
>13|many|TRBV30|TRBD1|TRBJ2-2
CARWTGNTGELFF
TGTGCCCGATGGACAGGGAACACCGGGGAGCTGTTTTTT
>15|many|TRBV11-2|TRBD2|TRBJ2-5
CASSLRGLAGTAQYF
TGTGCCAGCAGCTTAAGGGGACTAGCGGGCACGGCCCAGTACTTC
>15|few|TRBV19|-|TRBJ1-5
CASSSVGNSNQPQHF
TGTGCCAGTAGTTCCGTGGGGAATAGCAATCAGCCCCAGCATTTT
>14|many|TRBV11-2|-|TRBJ2-3
CASSQALGRHTQYF
TGTGCCAGCAGCCAAGCCTTAGGTCGCCATACGCAGTATTTT
>16|few|TRBV7-8|TRBD2|TRBJ2-1
CASSSPLAGGTLEQFF
TGTGCCAGCAGCTCCCCCCTAGCGGGAGGGACGCTTGAGCAGTTCTTC
>17|once|TRBV29-1|-|TRBJ2-1
CSVEVRGTGRGYNEQFF
TGCAGCGTTGAAGTGAGGGGCACGGGACGGGGGTACAATGAGCAGTTCTTC